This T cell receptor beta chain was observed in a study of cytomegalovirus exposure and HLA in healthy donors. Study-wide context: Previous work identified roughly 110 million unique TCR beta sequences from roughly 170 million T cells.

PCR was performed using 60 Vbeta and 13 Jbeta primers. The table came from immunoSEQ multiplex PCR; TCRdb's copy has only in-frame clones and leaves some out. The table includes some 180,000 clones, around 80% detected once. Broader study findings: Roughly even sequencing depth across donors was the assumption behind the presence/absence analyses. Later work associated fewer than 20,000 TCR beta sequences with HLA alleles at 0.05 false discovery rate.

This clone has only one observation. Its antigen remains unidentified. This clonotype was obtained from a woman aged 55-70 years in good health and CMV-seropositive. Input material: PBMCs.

CDR3 nucleotides: TGTGCCAGCAGCCCGGACAGGGTTCAGGCTTTCTTT. Protein sequence: CASSPDRVQAFF. The V and J genes are TRBV4-2 and TRBJ1-1, with TRBD1 matching over 8 bases. V lost 4 bases to trimming and J lost 11 bases; unmatched junction nucleotides: 6. CDR1 and CDR2 (germline): LGHNA, YNFKEQ. This CDR3 spans 12 amino acids.